Listed below are T cell receptor beta chains from one sample, sequenced in a study of T-cell memory formation after mild COVID-19. Via MiXCR, TCRdb re-called the 5' RACE reads, giving one row per CDR3 protein. The sample holds some 320,000 distinct CDR3 sequences, roughly 15% seen once. Sequencing used PBMCs or a T cell subset sorted from them (not recorded which). These receptors came from a man younger than 30 who had mild COVID-19 (a few samples of this study predate the infection). Cell type and time point are not known. CDR3s leave out the opening cysteine and the closing phenylalanine or tryptophan. Each record gives: V gene, J gene, CDR3 protein.

TRBV14	TRBJ2-3	ASSQTSGVNTQY
TRBV7-9	TRBJ2-1	ASRSGDATEQF
TRBV5-1	TRBJ2-4	ASSLDSPKNIQY
TRBV4-1	TRBJ1-5	ASSQGAGGNQPQH
TRBV9	TRBJ2-5	ASSVAPTGTQY
TRBV7-2	TRBJ1-2	ASSPQGGRNYGYT
TRBV2	TRBJ2-7	ASSRTSGVEQY
TRBV20-1	TRBJ1-2	SAGSVIRGYGYT
TRBV5-6	TRBJ2-5	ASSWSRVRETQY
TRBV5-1	TRBJ1-2	ASSPYKVFDYGYT
TRBV5-1	TRBJ2-2	ASSLDWLGELF
TRBV4-1	TRBJ1-2	ASSQVGTGYGYT
TRBV6-2/TRBV6-3	TRBJ2-6	ASSYTGQGSGANVLT
TRBV4-3	TRBJ1-5	ASSQDLAGKTAQH
TRBV15	TRBJ2-4	ATSPVDREGIQY
TRBV19	TRBJ2-2	ASGLTVNTGELF
TRBV4-3	TRBJ2-3	ASSQGFRGADTQY